The table lists the clone carrying this TCR beta chain with a few counts. Its antigen is as yet unknown. This record belongs to a study of cytomegalovirus exposure and HLA in healthy donors. General study results and limits: Earlier analysis found most TCR beta V segments productive about 90% or about 30% of the time. Common viral pathogens seemed to be connected with several of the most significant clusters, according to a later analysis.

Both 60 Vbeta primers and 13 Jbeta primers went into the PCR. Some clones are missing from TCRdb's copy, which holds only in-frame ones; the method was immunoSEQ multiplex PCR. The sample yields hundreds of thousands of clones, roughly 90% seen once. The material sequenced was PBMCs. The TCR originated in a woman between 18 and 29 years old in good health and CMV-seronegative.

The CDR3 DNA reads as TGTGCCAGCAGTTACGGACAGAACTATGGCTACACCTTC. It yields the protein CASSYGQNYGYTF. The rearrangement joins TRBV6-6 to TRBJ1-2; the D gene is possibly TRBD1 (6 bases). V shed 2 bases and J shed 2 bases, with 6 bases lying between them. This CDR3 has 13 residues. CDR1 MNHNY and CDR2 SVGAGI come from the germline V gene (reference sequence).